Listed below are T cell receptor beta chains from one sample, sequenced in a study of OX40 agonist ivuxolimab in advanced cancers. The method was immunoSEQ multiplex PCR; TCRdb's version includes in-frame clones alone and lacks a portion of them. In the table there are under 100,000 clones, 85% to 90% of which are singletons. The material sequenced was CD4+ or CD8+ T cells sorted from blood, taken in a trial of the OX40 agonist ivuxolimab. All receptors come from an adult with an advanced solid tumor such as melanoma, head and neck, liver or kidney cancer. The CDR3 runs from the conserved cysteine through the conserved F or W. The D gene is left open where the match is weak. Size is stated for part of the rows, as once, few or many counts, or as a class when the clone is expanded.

cdr3_aa: CASTNLPPDRGATGYTF
cdr3_nt: TGTGCCAGTACCAACCTCCCCCCTGACAGGGGGGCGACTGGCTACACCTTC
j_call: TRBJ1-2
v_call: TRBV19
clone_size: few
d_call: TRBD1

cdr3_aa: CASSPTGGVQPQHF
cdr3_nt: TGTGCCAGCAGCCCGACAGGGGGGGTTCAGCCCCAGCATTTT
j_call: TRBJ1-5
v_call: TRBV7-2
clone_size: .
d_call: TRBD1

cdr3_aa: CASSTNRGSSYEQYF
cdr3_nt: TGTGCCAGCAGTACCAACAGGGGAAGCTCCTACGAGCAGTACTTC
j_call: TRBJ2-7
v_call: TRBV27
clone_size: .
d_call: TRBD1

cdr3_aa: CASRTLYTEAFF
cdr3_nt: TGTGCCAGCAGAACACTGTACACTGAAGCTTTCTTT
j_call: TRBJ1-1
v_call: TRBV28
clone_size: once
d_call: .

cdr3_aa: CASSPQVGGPTNTGELFF
cdr3_nt: TGTGCCAGCAGTCCACAGGTGGGGGGACCTACGAACACCGGGGAGCTGTTTTTT
j_call: TRBJ2-2
v_call: TRBV28
clone_size: once
d_call: .

cdr3_aa: CASSLVAGSNTEAFF
cdr3_nt: TGCGCCAGCAGCTTGGTCGCAGGATCGAACACTGAAGCTTTCTTT
j_call: TRBJ1-1
v_call: TRBV5-1
clone_size: .
d_call: .

cdr3_aa: CASSSGLDRQPQHF
cdr3_nt: TGTGCCAGCAGTTCTGGACTCGACAGACAGCCCCAGCATTTT
j_call: TRBJ1-5
v_call: TRBV28
clone_size: .
d_call: .

cdr3_aa: CASSQETGGFEQFF
cdr3_nt: TGCGCCAGCAGCCAAGAGACAGGGGGCTTTGAGCAGTTCTTC
j_call: TRBJ2-1
v_call: TRBV4-1
clone_size: .
d_call: TRBD1

cdr3_aa: CASSLRTGTAKETQYF
cdr3_nt: TGTGCCAGTAGTCTCCGGACCGGGACAGCCAAAGAGACCCAGTACTTC
j_call: TRBJ2-5
v_call: TRBV19
clone_size: .
d_call: TRBD1

cdr3_aa: CASSFGPNEQFF
cdr3_nt: TGTGCCAGCAGCTTTGGTCCCAATGAGCAGTTCTTC
j_call: TRBJ2-1
v_call: TRBV5-4
clone_size: .
d_call: .

cdr3_aa: CASSLRFVNEQFF
cdr3_nt: TGTGCCAGCAGCTTGAGGTTTGTCAATGAGCAGTTCTTC
j_call: TRBJ2-1
v_call: TRBV11-1
clone_size: .
d_call: .

cdr3_aa: CASSLPGVTNEKLFF
cdr3_nt: TGTGCCAGCAGCCTACCTGGGGTAACTAATGAAAAACTGTTTTTT
j_call: TRBJ1-4
v_call: TRBV28
clone_size: .
d_call: .

cdr3_aa: CASSLGDREYGYTF
cdr3_nt: TGCGCCAGCAGCTTGGGGGACAGGGAGTATGGCTACACCTTC
j_call: TRBJ1-2
v_call: TRBV5-1
clone_size: .
d_call: TRBD1

cdr3_aa: CASSFRRGSQETQYF
cdr3_nt: TGTGCCAGCAGCTTTAGAAGAGGGTCTCAAGAGACCCAGTACTTC
j_call: TRBJ2-5
v_call: TRBV13
clone_size: .
d_call: .

cdr3_aa: CASRDRIDGGGYTF
cdr3_nt: TGTGCCAGCAGGGACAGGATCGACGGGGGTGGCTACACCTTC
j_call: TRBJ1-2
v_call: TRBV6-1
clone_size: .
d_call: TRBD1

cdr3_aa: CASSLGGRDEQFF
cdr3_nt: TGTGCCAGCAGCTTAGGGGGGAGGGATGAGCAGTTCTTC
j_call: TRBJ2-1
v_call: TRBV7-6
clone_size: .
d_call: TRBD2

cdr3_aa: CASSLGPAEQFF
cdr3_nt: TGCGCCAGCAGCTTGGGGCCTGCTGAGCAGTTCTTC
j_call: TRBJ2-1
v_call: TRBV5-1
clone_size: .
d_call: .

cdr3_aa: CASSLVGGRGLNTEAFF
cdr3_nt: TGCGCCAGCAGCCTCGTGGGGGGGAGGGGGTTGAACACTGAAGCTTTCTTT
j_call: TRBJ1-1
v_call: TRBV4-1
clone_size: .
d_call: .

cdr3_aa: CASSLSGATQFF
cdr3_nt: TGTGCCAGCAGTTTATCGGGGGCTACGCAGTTCTTC
j_call: TRBJ2-1
v_call: TRBV28
clone_size: .
d_call: .

cdr3_aa: CASSATGPNYGYTF
cdr3_nt: TGTGCCAGCAGTGCGACAGGACCTAACTATGGCTACACCTTC
j_call: TRBJ1-2
v_call: TRBV6-1
clone_size: .
d_call: .

cdr3_aa: CASSLAGGAGELFF
cdr3_nt: TGTGCCAGCAGTCTAGCGGGAGGAGCCGGGGAGCTGTTTTTT
j_call: TRBJ2-2
v_call: TRBV6-5
clone_size: .
d_call: TRBD2

cdr3_aa: CASSLATGGVSTDTQYF
cdr3_nt: TGTGCCAGCAGCTTAGCGACAGGGGGCGTCAGCACAGATACGCAGTATTTT
j_call: TRBJ2-3
v_call: TRBV7-9
clone_size: .
d_call: TRBD1

cdr3_aa: CASNPIMGVGNTEAFF
cdr3_nt: TGTGCCAGTAACCCTATTATGGGGGTTGGGAACACTGAAGCTTTCTTT
j_call: TRBJ1-1
v_call: TRBV19
clone_size: .
d_call: .

cdr3_aa: CAIRRATGELFF
cdr3_nt: TGTGCCATCAGGCGGGCAACCGGGGAGCTGTTTTTT
j_call: TRBJ2-2
v_call: TRBV10-3
clone_size: once
d_call: .

cdr3_aa: CASSPMMSSYEQYF
cdr3_nt: TGTGCCAGCAGCCCAATGATGAGCTCCTACGAGCAGTACTTC
j_call: TRBJ2-7
v_call: TRBV11-2
clone_size: .
d_call: .

cdr3_aa: CASIQEGRAFF
cdr3_nt: TGTGCCAGCATACAGGAGGGGCGAGCTTTCTTT
j_call: TRBJ1-1
v_call: TRBV6-1
clone_size: .
d_call: .